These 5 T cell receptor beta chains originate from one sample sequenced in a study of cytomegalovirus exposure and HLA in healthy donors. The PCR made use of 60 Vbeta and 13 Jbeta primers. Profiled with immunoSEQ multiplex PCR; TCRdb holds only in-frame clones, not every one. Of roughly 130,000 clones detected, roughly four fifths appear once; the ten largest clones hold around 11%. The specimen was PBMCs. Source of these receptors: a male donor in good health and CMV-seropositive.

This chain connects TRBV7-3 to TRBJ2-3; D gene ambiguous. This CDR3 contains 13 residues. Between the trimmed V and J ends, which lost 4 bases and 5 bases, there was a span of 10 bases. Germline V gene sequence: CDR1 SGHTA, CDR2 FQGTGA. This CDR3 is CASSSDAGDTQYF. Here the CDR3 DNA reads TGTGCCAGCAGCTCCGACGCAGGAGATACGCAGTATTTT.

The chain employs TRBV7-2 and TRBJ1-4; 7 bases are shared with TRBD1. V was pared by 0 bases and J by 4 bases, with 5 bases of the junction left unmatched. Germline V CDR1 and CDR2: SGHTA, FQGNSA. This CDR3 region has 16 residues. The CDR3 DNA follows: TGTGCCAGCAGCTTAGCGAGGACAGGAATTAATGAAAAACTGTTTTTT. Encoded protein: CASSLARTGINEKLFF.

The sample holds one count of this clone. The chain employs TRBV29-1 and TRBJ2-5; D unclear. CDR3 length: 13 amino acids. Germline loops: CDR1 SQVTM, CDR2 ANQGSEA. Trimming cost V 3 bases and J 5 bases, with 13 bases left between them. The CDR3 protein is CSVEQVGWETQYF. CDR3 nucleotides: TGCAGCGTTGAGCAGGTGGGCTGGGAGACCCAGTACTTC.

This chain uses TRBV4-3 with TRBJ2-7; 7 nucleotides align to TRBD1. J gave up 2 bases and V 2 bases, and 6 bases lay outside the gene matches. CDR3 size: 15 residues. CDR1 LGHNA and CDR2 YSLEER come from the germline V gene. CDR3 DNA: TGCGCCAGCAGCCAATGGCTAGGGGGCCCCTACGAGCAGTACTTC. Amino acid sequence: CASSQWLGGPYEQYF.

CDR3 in DNA: TGTGCCAGCTCACCCCGGAGGGCCGACACCGGGGAGCTGTTTTTT. Translating gives CASSPRRADTGELFF. V gene TRBV18 combines with J gene TRBJ2-2; tentatively, D is TRBD2 (6 bases). The CDR3 is made up of 15 amino acids. Germline CDR1 KGHSH, CDR2 LQKENI. V lost 3 bases and J lost 3, with 11 bases in between.